This T cell receptor (beta chain) was identified during a study of shared clonotypes between healthy human individuals. In the naive CD8 group, cells lacked CD45RO and were positively selected for CCR7, so terminally differentiated effector memory CD45RA+ cells were left out. The CDR3 extends over 12 amino acids. Germline V gives CDR1 MNHEY, CDR2 SVGAGI. Deletions cut 3 bases from V and 7 bases from J, with 7 bases between. This clone was seen once. Genomic DNA (from each subset) was split evenly across several immunoSEQ plates. On sorted subsets, replicate PCRs used roughly 220 ng DNA, or about 33,000 T cell genomes. The protocol was immunoSEQ multiplex PCR, while the TCRdb copy is restricted to in-frame clones and leaves out a portion. The sample yields some 2,100,000 clones, under 95% seen once.

The sequenced sample was naive CD8+ T cells from PBMCs. The receptor comes from a man between 18 and 35 years old in good health. Some clones in this sample may be carry-over from other donors' samples. This chain links TRBV6-5 with TRBJ1-5; D uncertain. The CDR3 spells CASSYAGQPQHF. The CDR3 bases are TGTGCCAGCAGTTATGCGGGGCAGCCCCAGCATTTT.